A selection of T cell receptor beta chains follows, all from one sample in a study of cytomegalovirus exposure and HLA in healthy donors. The repertoire was sequenced with immunoSEQ multiplex PCR; TCRdb's copy has only in-frame clones and lacks some. This sample yields about 140,000 clones, of which roughly four fifths are seen a single time; 1% to 1.5% belongs to the top ten. Input material: PBMCs. These receptor sequences come from a woman in her forties in good health and CMV-seronegative. Both conserved end residues are part of each CDR3. D genes are given only for firm matches. Expanded clones get a size class; other rows say once, few or many, or leave the size out.

d_call: TRBD2; clone_size: .; j_call: TRBJ2-3; v_call: TRBV6-1; cdr3_nt: TGTGCCAGCAGTGTACTAAGCGGGGCTAACACAGATACGCAGTATTTT; cdr3_aa: CASSVLSGANTDTQYF
d_call: TRBD1; clone_size: .; j_call: TRBJ1-1; v_call: TRBV4-1; cdr3_nt: TGCGCCACCAGGCGACAGGGCACCCCTATTAACACTGAAGCTTTCTTT; cdr3_aa: CATRRQGTPINTEAFF
d_call: .; clone_size: .; j_call: TRBJ2-7; v_call: TRBV7-9; cdr3_nt: TGTGCCAGCAGTTTAGGGACCGGGACATCAGCCTACGAGCAGTACTTC; cdr3_aa: CASSLGTGTSAYEQYF
d_call: .; clone_size: few; j_call: TRBJ1-3; v_call: TRBV6-6; cdr3_nt: TGTGCCAGCAGTTATCTCGCTAGACAGGGAAACACCATATATTTT; cdr3_aa: CASSYLARQGNTIYF
d_call: .; clone_size: .; j_call: TRBJ2-3; v_call: TRBV6-1; cdr3_nt: TGTGCCAGCAGTGACCGACAGGGAGGAAATACGCAGTATTTT; cdr3_aa: CASSDRQGGNTQYF
d_call: TRBD1; clone_size: .; j_call: TRBJ2-1; v_call: TRBV19; cdr3_nt: TGTGCCAGTAGTACCCCGGGATCCACAGGGGATCAGCAGTTCTTC; cdr3_aa: CASSTPGSTGDQQFF
d_call: .; clone_size: .; j_call: TRBJ2-1; v_call: TRBV5-4; cdr3_nt: TGTGCCAGCAGCGGCAGTTCCGGGACTTCCTTTGGGAATGAGCAGTTCTTC; cdr3_aa: CASSGSSGTSFGNEQFF
d_call: TRBD1; clone_size: .; j_call: TRBJ1-2; v_call: TRBV27; cdr3_nt: TGTGCCAGCAGTCAGCGCCGGGACAGTTATGGCTACACCTTC; cdr3_aa: CASSQRRDSYGYTF
d_call: .; clone_size: .; j_call: TRBJ1-6; v_call: TRBV5-1; cdr3_nt: TGCGCCAGCAGCTTCGGCGGGGGTGGGTATAATTCACCCCTCCACTTT; cdr3_aa: CASSFGGGGYNSPLHF
d_call: .; clone_size: .; j_call: TRBJ1-1; v_call: TRBV5-1; cdr3_nt: TGCGCCAGCAGCGCCGGGACATCCGGAGAAACTGAAGCTTTCTTT; cdr3_aa: CASSAGTSGETEAFF
d_call: TRBD1; clone_size: .; j_call: TRBJ1-1; v_call: TRBV29-1; cdr3_nt: TGCAGCGCCCGGGGACAGGAAGCTTTCTTT; cdr3_aa: CSARGQEAFF
d_call: TRBD1; clone_size: .; j_call: TRBJ1-5; v_call: TRBV6-4; cdr3_nt: TGTGCCAGCAGTGACTTGGGGACAGGGGCAAATCAGCCCCAGCATTTT; cdr3_aa: CASSDLGTGANQPQHF
d_call: .; clone_size: few; j_call: TRBJ1-2; v_call: TRBV6-5; cdr3_nt: TGTGCCAGCAGTCCCAGGGGTAGGGACTATGGCTACACCTTC; cdr3_aa: CASSPRGRDYGYTF
d_call: .; clone_size: .; j_call: TRBJ2-1; v_call: TRBV5-6; cdr3_nt: TGTGCCAGCAGCTTGTTCGAAGGGGGGGGCCCCTACAATGAGCAGTTCTTC; cdr3_aa: CASSLFEGGGPYNEQFF
d_call: .; clone_size: .; j_call: TRBJ1-1; v_call: TRBV5-1; cdr3_nt: TGCGCCAGCAGCGCGGGGGCCAGGGACACTGAAGCTTTCTTT; cdr3_aa: CASSAGARDTEAFF
d_call: TRBD1; clone_size: .; j_call: TRBJ1-4; v_call: TRBV9; cdr3_nt: TGTGCCAGCAGCGTAGCTACCGGGACAGGGCCACTTGAAAAACTGTTTTTT; cdr3_aa: CASSVATGTGPLEKLFF
d_call: .; clone_size: .; j_call: TRBJ1-5; v_call: TRBV19; cdr3_nt: TGTGCCACCTCTAGGAGGGTAATGATTCAGCCCCAGCATTTT; cdr3_aa: CATSRRVMIQPQHF
d_call: .; clone_size: .; j_call: TRBJ2-3; v_call: TRBV14; cdr3_nt: TGTGCCAGCAGCCAAGGTGCACAGCAGTATTTT; cdr3_aa: CASSQGAQQYF
d_call: .; clone_size: .; j_call: TRBJ1-1; v_call: TRBV5-1; cdr3_nt: TGCGCCAGCAGCTTGGGTACAGCCGACACTGAAGCTTTCTTT; cdr3_aa: CASSLGTADTEAFF
d_call: TRBD1; clone_size: few; j_call: TRBJ1-1; v_call: TRBV6-6; cdr3_nt: TGTGCCAGCAGTTCGGACAGGGTGATCTTGAACACTGAAGCTTTCTTT; cdr3_aa: CASSSDRVILNTEAFF
d_call: TRBD1; clone_size: once; j_call: TRBJ1-5; v_call: TRBV2; cdr3_nt: TGTGCCAGCAGCGCCCCGGGACAGGGCTATAGCAATCAGCCCCAGCATTTT; cdr3_aa: CASSAPGQGYSNQPQHF
d_call: .; clone_size: once; j_call: TRBJ2-7; v_call: TRBV6-6; cdr3_nt: TGTGCCAGCAGTAGGGACATCCGGTCCTACGAGCAGTACTTC; cdr3_aa: CASSRDIRSYEQYF
d_call: TRBD2; clone_size: .; j_call: TRBJ2-3; v_call: TRBV6-1; cdr3_nt: TGTGCCAGCAGGACTAGCGGGGGGTTCACAGATACGCAGTATTTT; cdr3_aa: CASRTSGGFTDTQYF
d_call: .; clone_size: .; j_call: TRBJ2-3; v_call: TRBV2; cdr3_nt: TGTGCCAGCAGTGGGAGCTGGCGAGCAGATACGCAGTATTTT; cdr3_aa: CASSGSWRADTQYF
d_call: .; clone_size: .; j_call: TRBJ2-1; v_call: TRBV18; cdr3_nt: TGTGCCAGCTCACCAACGCGGGGAGCGAGGGTTGAGCAGTTCTTC; cdr3_aa: CASSPTRGARVEQFF
d_call: .; clone_size: few; j_call: TRBJ1-6; v_call: TRBV5-1; cdr3_nt: TGCGCCAGCAGCCCGCAACAGGGAGCCTATTCACCCCTCCACTTT; cdr3_aa: CASSPQQGAYSPLHF
d_call: TRBD2; clone_size: .; j_call: TRBJ2-3; v_call: TRBV5-4; cdr3_nt: TGTGCCAGCAGCAAGAGCGGGGGGGCAGGTAGCACAGATACGCAGTATTTT; cdr3_aa: CASSKSGGAGSTDTQYF
d_call: .; clone_size: few; j_call: TRBJ1-5; v_call: TRBV27; cdr3_nt: TGTGCCAGCAGTTTATCGGCCCGATATCAGCCCCAGCATTTT; cdr3_aa: CASSLSARYQPQHF
d_call: .; clone_size: .; j_call: TRBJ1-2; v_call: TRBV5-8; cdr3_nt: TGTGCCAGCAGCAAAGGAGGGGTTTACTTTGGCTACACCTTC; cdr3_aa: CASSKGGVYFGYTF